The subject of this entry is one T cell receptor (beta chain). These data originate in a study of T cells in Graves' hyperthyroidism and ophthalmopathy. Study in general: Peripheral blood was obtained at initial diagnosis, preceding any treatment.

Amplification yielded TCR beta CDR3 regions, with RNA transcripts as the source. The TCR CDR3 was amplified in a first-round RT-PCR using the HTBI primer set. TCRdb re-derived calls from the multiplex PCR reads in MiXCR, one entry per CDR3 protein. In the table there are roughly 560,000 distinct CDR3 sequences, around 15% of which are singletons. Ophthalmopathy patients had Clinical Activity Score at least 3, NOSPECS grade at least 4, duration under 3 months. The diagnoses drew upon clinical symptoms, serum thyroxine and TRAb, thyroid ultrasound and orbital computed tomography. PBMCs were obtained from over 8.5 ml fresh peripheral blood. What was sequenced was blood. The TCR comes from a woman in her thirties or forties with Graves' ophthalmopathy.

This chain's CDR3 is CAISEAQQGREQYF. The DNA for the CDR3 is TGTGCCATCAGTGAGGCCCAACAGGGCCGCGAGCAGTACTTC. This sequence joins TRBV10-3 and TRBJ2-7, with D tentatively TRBD1 (6 bases). Trimming removed 2 bases from V and 6 bases from J, with 14 bases in between. The CDR3 spans 14 residues. Germline lookup yields CDR1 ENHRY and CDR2 SYGVKD.